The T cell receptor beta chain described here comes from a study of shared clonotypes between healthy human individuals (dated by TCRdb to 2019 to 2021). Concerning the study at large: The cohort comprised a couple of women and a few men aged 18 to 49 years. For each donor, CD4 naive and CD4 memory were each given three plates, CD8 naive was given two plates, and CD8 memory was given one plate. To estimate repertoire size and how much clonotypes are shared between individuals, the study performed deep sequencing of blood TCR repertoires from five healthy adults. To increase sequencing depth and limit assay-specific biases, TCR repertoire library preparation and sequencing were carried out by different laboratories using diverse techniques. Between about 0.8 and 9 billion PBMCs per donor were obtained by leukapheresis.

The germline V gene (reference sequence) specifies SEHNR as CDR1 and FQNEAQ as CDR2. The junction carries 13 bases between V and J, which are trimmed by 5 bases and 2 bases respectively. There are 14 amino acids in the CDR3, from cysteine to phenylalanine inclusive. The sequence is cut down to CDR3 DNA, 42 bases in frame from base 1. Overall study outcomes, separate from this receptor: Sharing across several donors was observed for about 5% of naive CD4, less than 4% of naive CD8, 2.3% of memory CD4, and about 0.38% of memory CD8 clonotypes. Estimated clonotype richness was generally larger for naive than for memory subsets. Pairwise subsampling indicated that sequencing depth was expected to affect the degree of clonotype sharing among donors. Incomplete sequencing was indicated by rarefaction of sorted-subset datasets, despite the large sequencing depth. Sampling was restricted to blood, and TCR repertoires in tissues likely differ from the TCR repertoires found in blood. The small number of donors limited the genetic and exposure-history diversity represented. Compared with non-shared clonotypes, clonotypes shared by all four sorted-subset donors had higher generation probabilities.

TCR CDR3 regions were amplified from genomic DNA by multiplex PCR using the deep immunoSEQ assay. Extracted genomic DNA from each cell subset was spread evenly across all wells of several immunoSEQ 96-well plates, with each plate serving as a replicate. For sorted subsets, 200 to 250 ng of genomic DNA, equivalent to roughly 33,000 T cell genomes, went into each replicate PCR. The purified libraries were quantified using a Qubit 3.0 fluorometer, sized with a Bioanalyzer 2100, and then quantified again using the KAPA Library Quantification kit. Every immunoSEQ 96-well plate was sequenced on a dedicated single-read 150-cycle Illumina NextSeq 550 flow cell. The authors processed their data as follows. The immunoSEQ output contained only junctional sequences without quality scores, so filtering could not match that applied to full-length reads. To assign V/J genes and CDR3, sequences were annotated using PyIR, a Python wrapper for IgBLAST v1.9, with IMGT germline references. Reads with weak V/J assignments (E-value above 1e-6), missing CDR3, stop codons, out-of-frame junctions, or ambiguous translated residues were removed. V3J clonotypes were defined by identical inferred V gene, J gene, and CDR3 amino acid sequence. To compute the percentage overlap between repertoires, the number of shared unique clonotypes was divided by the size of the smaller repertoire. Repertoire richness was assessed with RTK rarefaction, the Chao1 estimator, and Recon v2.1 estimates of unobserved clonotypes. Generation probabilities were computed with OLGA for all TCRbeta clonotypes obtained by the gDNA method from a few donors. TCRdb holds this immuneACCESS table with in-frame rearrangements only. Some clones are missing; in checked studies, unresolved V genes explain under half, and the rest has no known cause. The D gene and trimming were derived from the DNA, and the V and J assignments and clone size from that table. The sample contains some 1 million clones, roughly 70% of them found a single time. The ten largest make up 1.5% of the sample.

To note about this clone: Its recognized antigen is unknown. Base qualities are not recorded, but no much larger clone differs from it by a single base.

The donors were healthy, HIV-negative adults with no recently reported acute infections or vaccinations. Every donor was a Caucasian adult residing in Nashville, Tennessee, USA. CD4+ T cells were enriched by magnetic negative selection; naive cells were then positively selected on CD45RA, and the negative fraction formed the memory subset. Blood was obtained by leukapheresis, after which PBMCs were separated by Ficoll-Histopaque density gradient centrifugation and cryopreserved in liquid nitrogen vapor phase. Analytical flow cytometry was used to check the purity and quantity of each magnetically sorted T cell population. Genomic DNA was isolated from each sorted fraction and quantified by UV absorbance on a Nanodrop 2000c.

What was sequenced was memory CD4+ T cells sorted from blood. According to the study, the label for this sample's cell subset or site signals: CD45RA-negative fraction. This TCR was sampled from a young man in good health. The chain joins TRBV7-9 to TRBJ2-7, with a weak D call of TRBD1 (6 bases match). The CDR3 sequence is CASSPGTHAYEQYF. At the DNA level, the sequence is TGTGCCAGCAGCCCCGGGACACATGCCTACGAGCAGTACTTC.